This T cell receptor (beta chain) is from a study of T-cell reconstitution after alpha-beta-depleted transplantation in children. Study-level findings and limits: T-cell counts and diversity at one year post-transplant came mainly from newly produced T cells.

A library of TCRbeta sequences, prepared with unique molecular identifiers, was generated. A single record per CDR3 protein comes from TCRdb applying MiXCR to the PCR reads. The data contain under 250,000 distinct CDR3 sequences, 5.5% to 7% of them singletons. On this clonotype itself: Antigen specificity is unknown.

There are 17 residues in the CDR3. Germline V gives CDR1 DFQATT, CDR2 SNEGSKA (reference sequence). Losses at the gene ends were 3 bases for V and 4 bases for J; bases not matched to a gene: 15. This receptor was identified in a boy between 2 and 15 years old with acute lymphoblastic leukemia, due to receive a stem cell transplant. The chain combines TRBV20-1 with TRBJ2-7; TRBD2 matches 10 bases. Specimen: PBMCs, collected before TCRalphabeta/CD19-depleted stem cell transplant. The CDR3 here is CSASQVAGGLKTYEQYF. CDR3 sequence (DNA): TGCAGTGCTAGTCAGGTAGCGGGGGGCCTTAAGACATACGAGCAGTACTTC.